This T cell receptor beta chain was observed in a study of blood T cell repertoires in COVID-19. Looking at the study overall: In each case, the material was cDNA or gDNA derived from T cells, B-cell-depleted T cells, or PBMCs.

This clone was picked up a small number of times. Measured with immunoSEQ multiplex PCR; TCRdb has only the in-frame clones, and not every one. The table has around 170,000 clones, 80% seen once. CDR1 and CDR2 (germline): SGHNT, YENEEA. The CDR3 runs 16 residues. V gave up 7 bases and J gave up 0 bases, with 18 bases separating them. Recruits, aged about 18 to 100 years, lived in 24 US areas. Researchers sorted participants into cohorts using their self-reported clinical history. Exposed enrollees encountered a COVID-19 case at some point within 2 weeks before study entry. Sequencing input: PBMCs or T cells enriched from blood (not recorded which). The origin of this receptor is a man in his sixties who had been exposed to COVID-19. This chain links TRBV11-3 with TRBJ1-2; D unclear. The CDR3 sequence is CASTLQTPRANYGYTF. The CDR3 DNA reads as TGTGCCAGCACGCTCCAGACACCTCGAGCTAACTATGGCTACACCTTC.